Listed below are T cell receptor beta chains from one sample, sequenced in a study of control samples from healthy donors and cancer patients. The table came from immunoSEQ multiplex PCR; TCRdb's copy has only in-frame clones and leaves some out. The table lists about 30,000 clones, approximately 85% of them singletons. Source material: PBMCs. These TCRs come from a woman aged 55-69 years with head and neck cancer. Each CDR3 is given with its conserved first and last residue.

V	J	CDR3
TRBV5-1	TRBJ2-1	CASSLSRTSGRAYEQFF
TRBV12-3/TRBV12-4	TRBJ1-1	CASSYLGTAEAFF
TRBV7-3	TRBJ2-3	CASSSLRGTDTQYF
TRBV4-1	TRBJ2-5	CASSQEGQGLETQYF
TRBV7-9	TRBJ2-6	CASSLAVLRGANVLTF
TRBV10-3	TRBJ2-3	CAISARGGATDTQYF
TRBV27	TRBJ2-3	CASRDTITDTQYF
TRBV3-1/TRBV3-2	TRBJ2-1	CASSRSPVSGRIARNEQFF
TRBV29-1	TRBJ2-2	CSVEDRRASTGELFF
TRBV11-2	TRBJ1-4	CASRTSGNPSTNEKLFF
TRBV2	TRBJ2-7	CASSGLAGGTYEQYF
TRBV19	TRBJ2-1	CASSIGGQGYYNEQFF
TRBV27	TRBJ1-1	CASSQVRDRNTEAFF
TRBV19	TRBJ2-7	CASSMGGLPYEQYF
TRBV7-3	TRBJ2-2	CASSLTQLANTGELFF
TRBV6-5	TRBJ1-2	CASSPEGLNYGYTF
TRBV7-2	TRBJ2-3	CASSSGTSGGAVDTQYF